Presented here are 17 T cell receptor beta chains from one specimen sequenced in a study of T cells in Graves' hyperthyroidism and ophthalmopathy. Amplification of TCR beta CDR3 regions used RNA as the template. The study used the HTBI primer set for a first-round RT-PCR of the TCR CDR3. From the multiplex PCR reads, TCRdb called clonotypes with MiXCR, one entry per CDR3 protein. The sample includes under 600,000 distinct CDR3 sequences, approximately 16% of them seen just once. Source material: blood. These receptors came from a woman between 40 and 50 years old with Graves' ophthalmopathy.

The chain links TRBV20-1 to TRBJ2-1, with 8 bases matching TRBD2. Trimming cost V 5 bases and J 7 bases; bases outside gene matches: 13. The length of the CDR3 is 15 residues. Germline CDR1 reads DFQATT; CDR2 reads SNEGSKA (reference sequence). The CDR3 sequence: CSALPTAGEGNEQFF. In DNA, the CDR3 is TGCAGTGCTTTACCCACAGCGGGAGAAGGAAATGAGCAGTTCTTC.

This clonotype has more than one count but fewer than ten. This chain joins TRBV19 and TRBJ2-2, with D perhaps matching TRBD2 (5 bases). This CDR3 spans 17 amino acids. Trimming removed 3 bases at V and 5 bases at J, with 19 bases between. Germline CDR1 LNHDA, CDR2 SQIVND (reference sequence). CDR3 amino acids: CASSISPGWERTGELFF. The CDR3 coding sequence is TGTGCCAGTAGTATTTCCCCGGGATGGGAGAGGACCGGGGAGCTGTTTTTT.

This clonotype has just a few counts. A much larger clone differs by one base, so this may be a read error. V is TRBV30 and J is TRBJ2-5; D remains ambiguous. Germline assignment: CDR1 GTSNPN and CDR2 SVGIG (reference sequence). V dropped 5 bases and J dropped 5 bases, with 15 bases sitting between them. The CDR3 extends over 13 amino acids. This chain's CDR3 is CAWGAFPEETQYF. CDR3 DNA sequence: TGTGCCTGGGGTGCCTTTCCTGAGGAGACCCAGTACTTC. The complete variable domain, with remaining parts taken from reference TRBV30 and TRBJ2-5, reads SQTIHQWPATLVQPVGSPLSLECTVEGTSNPNLYWYRQAAGRGLQLLFYSVGIGQISSEVPQNLSASRPQDRQFILSSKKLLLSDSGFYLCAWGAFPEETQYFGPGTRLLVL.

V is TRBV7-9 and J is TRBJ2-7, with 10 bases that match TRBD1. Trimming took 1 base from V and 0 from J; bases not matched to a gene: 3. This CDR3 spans 16 amino acids. CDR1 and CDR2 from the germline V gene are SEHNR and FQNEAQ (reference sequence). The CDR3 here is CASSLGQGASSYEQYF. Here the CDR3 DNA reads TGTGCCAGCAGCTTAGGACAGGGGGCGAGCTCCTACGAGCAGTACTTC.

This sequence joins TRBV6-5 and TRBJ2-7; D possibly matches TRBD1 or TRBD2 (5 bases each). V was trimmed by 0 bases and J by 4 bases, leaving 10 bases between them. The CDR3 has 14 amino acids. Germline loops: CDR1 MNHEY, CDR2 SVGAGI. The CDR3 loop reads CASSYSRGRYEQYF. The DNA for the CDR3 is TGTGCCAGCAGTTACTCGAGGGGACGATACGAGCAGTACTTC.

Points on this clonotype: A read error may explain this, as a much larger clone is one base away. The V gene is TRBV6-1, the J gene TRBJ2-5; TRBD2 aligns across 8 bases. Germline V gene sequence: CDR1 MNHNS, CDR2 SASEGT. This CDR3 is built from 17 residues. Written as DNA, the CDR3 is TGTTCCAGCAGTGAAGAACTGGGGGCGGGAGGAGCAGAGACCCAGTACTTC. This codes for CSSSEELGAGGAETQYF.

This clonotype turned up a few times. The chain carries TRBV6-1 and TRBJ2-2; maybe TRBD1 (6 bases). Between the trimmed V and J ends, which lost 4 bases and 8 bases, there was a span of 8 bases. The CDR3 covers 12 residues. Germline loops: CDR1 MNHNS, CDR2 SASEGT. The CDR3 loop reads CASSAQGGELFF. The CDR3 bases are TGTGCCAGCAGTGCCCAGGGGGGGGAGCTGTTTTTT.

CDR3: CSASAGPANTGELFF. In DNA form, the CDR3 reads TGCAGTGCCTCAGCAGGGCCTGCGAACACCGGGGAGCTGTTTTTT. The V and J genes are TRBV20-1 and TRBJ2-2; D possibly corresponds to TRBD1 (5 bases). The V end lost 6 bases, the J end lost 0 bases, and 14 bases lay between the germline ends. CDR1 DFQATT and CDR2 SNEGSKA come from the germline V gene (reference sequence). The length of the CDR3 is 15 residues.

This clonotype was seen ten or more times. This sequence joins TRBV7-2 and TRBJ2-1, with 8 bases lining up with TRBD1. Unmatched junction bases numbered 5, after V lost 4 bases and J lost 9 bases. This CDR3 is built from 13 residues. Per germline, CDR1 SGHTA and CDR2 FQGNSA. This chain's CDR3 is CASSSHRGSEQFF. The DNA for the CDR3 is TGTGCCAGCAGCTCCCACAGGGGGAGTGAGCAGTTCTTC.

The chain is built from TRBV12-3 or TRBV12-4 and TRBJ2-6, with D perhaps matching TRBD2 (5 bases). The V end was cut by 3 bases, the J end by 0 bases, with 9 bases between. The CDR3 runs 16 residues. The CDR3 coding sequence is TGTGCCAGCAGTTTTTCGGGGAACTCTGGGGCCAACGTCCTGACTTTC. Translation gives CASSFSGNSGANVLTF.

This clonotype was recorded many times. This chain uses TRBV27 with TRBJ2-7, with a possible D match to TRBD2 (6 bases). V was trimmed by 5 bases and J by 2 bases, leaving 13 bases between them. Germline CDR1 MNHEY, CDR2 SMNVEV (reference sequence). CDR3 length: 14 residues. The CDR3 reads CASSVGLGAYEQYF. In nucleotides, the CDR3 is TGTGCCAGCAGTGTGGGACTTGGCGCCTACGAGCAGTACTTC.

Many counts were recorded for this clonotype. This sequence joins TRBV20-1 and TRBJ2-7, with D uncertain. The CDR3 is made up of 15 amino acids. Germline CDR1 reads DFQATT; CDR2 reads SNEGSKA (reference sequence). Trimming took 2 bases from V and 4 from J, leaving 18 bases between them. The chain's CDR3 is CSARSQASFWYEQYF. CDR3 sequence (DNA): TGCAGTGCTAGATCGCAGGCTTCTTTTTGGTACGAGCAGTACTTC.

This clonotype was counted at least ten times. The chain couples TRBV2 to TRBJ2-7, with D perhaps given as TRBD1 or TRBD2 (5 bases each). The CDR3 contains 13 residues. Germline CDR1 and CDR2: SNHLY and FYNNEI. With 7 bases removed from V and 7 bases from J, the gap between germline ends came to 17 bases. The CDR3 DNA reads as TGTGCCAGCACGGGGACCCCAACGGGGGAGCAGTACTTC. Amino acid sequence: CASTGTPTGEQYF.

The V call is TRBV5-1, the J call TRBJ2-6; D unresolved. Germline V gene sequence: CDR1 SGHRS, CDR2 YFSETQ. The V end was cut by 0 bases, the J end by 2 bases, with 12 bases between. The CDR3 totals 17 residues. The CDR3 DNA follows: TGCGCCAGCAGCTTGGGTGGGCCAGCTACTGGGGCCAACGTCCTGACTTTC. It encodes CASSLGGPATGANVLTF.

This clonotype was counted many times. The CDR3 loop is CASSLVAGGVNSPLHF. In nucleotides, the CDR3 is TGCGCCAGCAGCTTGGTGGCGGGGGGCGTCAATTCACCCCTCCACTTT. V and J are TRBV5-1 and TRBJ1-6; D may be TRBD1 (6 bases). Germline loops: CDR1 SGHRS, CDR2 YFSETQ. V was pared by 0 bases and J by 7 bases, with 14 bases between. The CDR3 is made up of 16 amino acids.

In this sample, this clonotype turned up a few times. The V and J genes are TRBV20-1 and TRBJ2-6; D is ambiguous. CDR3 length equals 14 residues. V lost 5 bases and J 0 bases, leaving 8 bases between the germline ends. Germline loops: CDR1 DFQATT, CDR2 SNEGSKA (reference sequence). In nucleotides, the CDR3 is TGCAGTGCTTACCAGAGCTCTGGGGCCAACGTCCTGACTTTC. It encodes CSAYQSSGANVLTF.

This clonotype was observed a handful of times. This rearrangement joins TRBV27 to TRBJ2-5; 12 positions match TRBD2. CDR1 and CDR2 (germline): MNHEY, SMNVEV (reference sequence). Losses at the gene ends were 3 bases for V and 0 bases for J; bases not matched to a gene: 5. The CDR3 totals 17 residues. The CDR3 protein is CASSFPGLAGHQETQYF. The CDR3 DNA sequence: TGTGCCAGCAGTTTTCCTGGACTAGCGGGGCACCAAGAGACCCAGTACTTC.